The subject of this entry is one T cell receptor (beta chain). The antigen is unknown. The data derive from a study of cytomegalovirus exposure and HLA in healthy donors. General observations from the study: In vitro testing confirmed a few CMV-associated chains as specific for CMV antigens. In the 120 or so validation repertoires, 85% to 95% of cluster scores exceeded 0, per a later analysis. TCR beta chains numbering roughly 150 were designated cytomegalovirus-associated.

Assay: immunoSEQ multiplex PCR; the TCRdb copy retains only in-frame clones and omits some. The top ten hold 2.5% to 3.5% of the sample, which has roughly 170,000 clones, about four fifths seen once. Trimming stripped 4 bases from V and 8 bases from J, with 17 bases between. The CDR3 loop spans 14 amino acids. CDR1 MNHNY and CDR2 SVGAGI come from the germline V gene (reference sequence). The chain employs TRBV6-6 and TRBJ1-2; TRBD1 might be the D (6 bases). This sequence was found in a woman aged 18-30 years in good health and CMV-seropositive. The sample consisted of PBMCs. The CDR3: CASSSFGAGEGYTF. In nucleotides, the CDR3 is TGTGCCAGCAGTTCGTTCGGGGCAGGGGAAGGCTACACCTTC.